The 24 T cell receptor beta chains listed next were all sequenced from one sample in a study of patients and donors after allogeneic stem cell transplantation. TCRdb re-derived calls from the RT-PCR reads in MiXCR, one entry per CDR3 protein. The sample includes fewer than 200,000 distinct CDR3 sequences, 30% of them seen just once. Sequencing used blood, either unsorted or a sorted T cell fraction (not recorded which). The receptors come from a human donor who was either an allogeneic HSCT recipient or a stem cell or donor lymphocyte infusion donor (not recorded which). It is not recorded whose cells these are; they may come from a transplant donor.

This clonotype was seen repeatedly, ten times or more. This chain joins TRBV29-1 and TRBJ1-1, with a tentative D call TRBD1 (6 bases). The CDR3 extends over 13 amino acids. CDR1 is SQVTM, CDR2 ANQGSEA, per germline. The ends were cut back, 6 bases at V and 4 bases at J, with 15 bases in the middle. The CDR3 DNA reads TGCAGCGTCAGGCGGGGGGCAAGCACTGAAGCTTTCTTT. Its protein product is CSVRRGASTEAFF.

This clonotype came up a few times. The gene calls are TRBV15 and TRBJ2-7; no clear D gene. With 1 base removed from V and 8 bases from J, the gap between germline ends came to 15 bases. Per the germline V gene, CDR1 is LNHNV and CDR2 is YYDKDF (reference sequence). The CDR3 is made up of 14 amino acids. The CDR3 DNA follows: TGTGCCACCAGCAGAGTGAACAGCCTTTTTAAGCAGTACTTC. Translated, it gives CATSRVNSLFKQYF.

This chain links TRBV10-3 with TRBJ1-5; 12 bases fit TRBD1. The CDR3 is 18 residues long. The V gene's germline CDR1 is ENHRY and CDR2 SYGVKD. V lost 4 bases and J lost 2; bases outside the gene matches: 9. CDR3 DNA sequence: TGTGCCATCAGTGGGGGGACAGGGGGCCTAATGGGCAATCAGCCCCAGCATTTT. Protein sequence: CAISGGTGGLMGNQPQHF.

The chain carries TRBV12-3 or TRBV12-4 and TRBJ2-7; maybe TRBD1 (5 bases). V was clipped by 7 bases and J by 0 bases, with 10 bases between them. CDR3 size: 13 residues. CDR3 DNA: TGTGCCAGCACCTTTGGACACTCCTACGAGCAGTACTTC. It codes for CASTFGHSYEQYF.

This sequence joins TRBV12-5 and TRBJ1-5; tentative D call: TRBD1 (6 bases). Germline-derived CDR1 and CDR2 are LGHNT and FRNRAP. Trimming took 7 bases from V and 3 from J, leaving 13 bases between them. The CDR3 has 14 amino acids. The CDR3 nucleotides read TGTGCTAGTGCCGAAGGGGGGGACAATCAGCCCCAGCATTTT. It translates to CASAEGGDNQPQHF.

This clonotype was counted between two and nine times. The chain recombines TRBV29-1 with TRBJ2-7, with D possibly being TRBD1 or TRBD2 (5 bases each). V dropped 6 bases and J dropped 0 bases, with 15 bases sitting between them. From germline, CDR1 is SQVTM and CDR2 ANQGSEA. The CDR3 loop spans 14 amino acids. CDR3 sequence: CSVDAGTYSYEQYF. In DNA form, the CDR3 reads TGCAGCGTGGACGCCGGGACCTACTCCTACGAGCAGTACTTC.

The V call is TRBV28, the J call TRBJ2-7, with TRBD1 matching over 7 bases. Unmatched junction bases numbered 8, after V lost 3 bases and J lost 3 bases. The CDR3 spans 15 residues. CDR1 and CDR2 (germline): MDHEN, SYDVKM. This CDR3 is CASSFTPGQYYEQYF. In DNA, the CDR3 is TGTGCCAGCAGTTTTACACCGGGACAGTACTACGAGCAGTACTTC.

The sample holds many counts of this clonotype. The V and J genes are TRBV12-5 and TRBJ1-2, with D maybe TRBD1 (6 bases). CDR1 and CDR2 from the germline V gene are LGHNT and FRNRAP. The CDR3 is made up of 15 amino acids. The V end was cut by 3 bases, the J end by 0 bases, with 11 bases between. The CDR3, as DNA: TGTGCTAGTGGTTTCGGACAGAGAACTAACTATGGCTACACCTTC. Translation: CASGFGQRTNYGYTF.

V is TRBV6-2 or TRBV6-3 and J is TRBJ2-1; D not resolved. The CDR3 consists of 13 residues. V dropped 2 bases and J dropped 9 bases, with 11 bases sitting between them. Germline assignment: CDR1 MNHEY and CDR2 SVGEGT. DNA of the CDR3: TGTGCCAGCAGTTACCCGAAGTTGAGTGAGCAGTTCTTC. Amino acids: CASSYPKLSEQFF.

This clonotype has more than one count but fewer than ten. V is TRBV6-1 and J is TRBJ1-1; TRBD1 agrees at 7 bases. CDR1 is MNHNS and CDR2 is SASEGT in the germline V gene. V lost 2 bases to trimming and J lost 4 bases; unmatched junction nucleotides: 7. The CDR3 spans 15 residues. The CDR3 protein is CASSERTGSTTEAFF. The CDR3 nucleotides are TGTGCCAGCAGTGAAAGGACAGGTAGTACCACTGAAGCTTTCTTT.

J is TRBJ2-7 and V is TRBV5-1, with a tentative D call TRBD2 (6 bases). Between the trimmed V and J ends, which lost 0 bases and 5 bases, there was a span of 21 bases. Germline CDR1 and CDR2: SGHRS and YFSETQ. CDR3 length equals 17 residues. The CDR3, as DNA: TGCGCCAGCAGCTTGGCCAATGGGACCCGGGGGAGGAACGAGCAGTACTTC. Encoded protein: CASSLANGTRGRNEQYF.

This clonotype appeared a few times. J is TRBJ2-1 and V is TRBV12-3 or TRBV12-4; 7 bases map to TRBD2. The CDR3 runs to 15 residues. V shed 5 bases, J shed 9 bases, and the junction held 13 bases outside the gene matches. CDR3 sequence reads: CASSPSGIGPFEQFF. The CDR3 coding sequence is TGTGCCAGCAGTCCCAGCGGGATTGGGCCCTTTGAGCAGTTCTTC.

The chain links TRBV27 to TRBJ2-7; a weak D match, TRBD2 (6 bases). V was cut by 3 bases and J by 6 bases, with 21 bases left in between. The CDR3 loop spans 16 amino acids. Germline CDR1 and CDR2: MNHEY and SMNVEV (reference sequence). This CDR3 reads CASSFLPVDGSSEQYF. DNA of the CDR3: TGTGCCAGCAGTTTCCTCCCAGTGGACGGGAGTAGCGAGCAGTACTTC.

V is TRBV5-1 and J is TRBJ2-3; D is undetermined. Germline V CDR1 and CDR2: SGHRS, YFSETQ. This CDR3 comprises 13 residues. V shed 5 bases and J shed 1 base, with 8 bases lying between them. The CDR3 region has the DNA TGCGCCAGCAGTTCTACTCGCACAGATACGCAGTATTTT. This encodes CASSSTRTDTQYF.

The CDR3 DNA follows: TGCAGTGCTAGCGTAATACTAGGAAGACCCGACAATGAGCAGTTCTTC. This codes for CSASVILGRPDNEQFF. The chain carries TRBV20-1 and TRBJ2-1; D is perhaps TRBD2 (5 bases). V shed 3 bases and J shed 5 bases, with 20 bases lying between them. The germline V gene has CDR1 DFQATT and CDR2 SNEGSKA (reference sequence). This CDR3 has 16 amino acids.

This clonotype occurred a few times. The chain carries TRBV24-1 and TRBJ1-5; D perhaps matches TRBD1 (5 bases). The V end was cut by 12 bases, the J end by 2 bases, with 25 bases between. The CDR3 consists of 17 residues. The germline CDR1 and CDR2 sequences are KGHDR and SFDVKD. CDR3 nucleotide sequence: TGTGCCCCCATGGGCCGTCCAGGGCTGTCGGGCAATCAGCCCCAGCATTTT. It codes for CAPMGRPGLSGNQPQHF.

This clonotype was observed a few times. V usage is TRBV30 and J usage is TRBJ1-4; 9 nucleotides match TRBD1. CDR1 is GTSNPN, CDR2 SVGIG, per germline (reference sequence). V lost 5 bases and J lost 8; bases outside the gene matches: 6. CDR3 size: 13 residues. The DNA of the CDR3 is TGTGCCTGGGAACAGGGGGCAGGGGAAAAACTGTTTTTT. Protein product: CAWEQGAGEKLFF.

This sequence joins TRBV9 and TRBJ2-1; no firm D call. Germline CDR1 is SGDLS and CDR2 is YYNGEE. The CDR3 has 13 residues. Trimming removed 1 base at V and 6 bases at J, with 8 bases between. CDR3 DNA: TGTGCCAGCAGCGTAACTACCTTCAATGAGCAGTTCTTC. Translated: CASSVTTFNEQFF.

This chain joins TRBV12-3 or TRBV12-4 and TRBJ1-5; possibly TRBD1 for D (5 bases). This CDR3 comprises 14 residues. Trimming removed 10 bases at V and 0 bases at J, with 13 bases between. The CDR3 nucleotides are TGTGCCATCGGGGACGGGTATAGCAATCAGCCCCAGCATTTT. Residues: CAIGDGYSNQPQHF.

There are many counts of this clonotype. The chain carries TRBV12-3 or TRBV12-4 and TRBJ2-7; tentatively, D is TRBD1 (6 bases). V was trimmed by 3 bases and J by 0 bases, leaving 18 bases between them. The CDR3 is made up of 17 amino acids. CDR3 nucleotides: TGTGCCAGCAGTTTGAGGGAAGGACAGCTAGACTCCTACGAGCAGTACTTC. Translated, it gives CASSLREGQLDSYEQYF.

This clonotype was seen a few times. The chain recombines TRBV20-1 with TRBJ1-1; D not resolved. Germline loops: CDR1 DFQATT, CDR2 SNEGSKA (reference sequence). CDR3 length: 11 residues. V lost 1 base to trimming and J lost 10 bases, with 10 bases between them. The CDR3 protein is CSARGRARAFF. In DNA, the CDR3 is TGCAGTGCTAGAGGGCGGGCGAGAGCTTTCTTT.

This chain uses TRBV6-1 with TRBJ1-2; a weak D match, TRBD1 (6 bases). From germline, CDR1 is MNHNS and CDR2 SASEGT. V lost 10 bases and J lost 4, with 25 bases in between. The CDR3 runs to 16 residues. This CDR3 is CATNRDINLPGYGYTF. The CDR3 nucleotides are TGTGCCACGAACCGGGACATAAACCTTCCAGGCTATGGCTACACCTTC.

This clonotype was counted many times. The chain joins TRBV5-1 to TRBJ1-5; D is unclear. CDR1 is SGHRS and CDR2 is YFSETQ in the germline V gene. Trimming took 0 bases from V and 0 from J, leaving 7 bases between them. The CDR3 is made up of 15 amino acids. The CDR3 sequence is CASSLGTYSNQPQHF. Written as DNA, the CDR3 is TGCGCCAGCAGCTTGGGGACCTATAGCAATCAGCCCCAGCATTTT.

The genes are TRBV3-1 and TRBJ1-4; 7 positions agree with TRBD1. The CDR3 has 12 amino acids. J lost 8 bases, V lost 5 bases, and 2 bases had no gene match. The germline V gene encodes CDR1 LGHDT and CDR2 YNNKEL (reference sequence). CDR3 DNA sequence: TGTGCCAGCAGCTTACAGGGGGAAAAACTGTTTTTT. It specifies CASSLQGEKLFF.